The 32 T cell receptor beta chains in this list originate from one sample, sequenced in a study of blood T cells in healthy people across ages. Combining a sample-barcoded 5' primer with a J-beta primer mix, a second PCR ran for roughly 7 to 12 cycles. TCRdb passed the 5' RACE reads through MiXCR, listing each CDR3 protein once. The sample gives about 900,000 distinct CDR3 sequences, approximately 67% of which show up once; roughly a quarter is in the top ten. The specimen sequenced was blood. The receptors stem from a man aged 30 to 39 in good health.

The genes are TRBV20-1 and TRBJ1-2; unclear D gene. Germline CDR1 reads DFQATT; CDR2 reads SNEGSKA (reference sequence). This CDR3 is built from 14 residues. Trimming pared 1 base from V and 1 base from J, leaving 10 bases between. CDR3 sequence: CSARVLTDNYGYTF. DNA of the CDR3: TGCAGTGCTAGAGTTCTTACAGATAACTATGGCTACACCTTC.

This clonotype was recorded a few times. The chain carries TRBV2 and TRBJ2-5; D unclear. The CDR3 loop spans 13 amino acids. The germline V gene has CDR1 SNHLY and CDR2 FYNNEI. Deletions cut 3 bases from V and 4 bases from J, with 9 bases between. CDR3 region: CASSEARRETQYF. CDR3 bases: TGTGCCAGCAGTGAGGCTAGAAGAGAGACCCAGTACTTC.

J is TRBJ2-3 and V is TRBV7-9, with 7 bases fitting TRBD1. V shed 6 bases, J shed 2 bases, and the junction held 8 bases outside the gene matches. From germline, CDR1 is SEHNR and CDR2 FQNEAQ (reference sequence). CDR3 length: 15 amino acids. DNA of the CDR3: TGTGCCAGCAGAACCACAGGGGACCCCACAGATACGCAGTATTTT. It is translated as CASRTTGDPTDTQYF.

This clonotype was seen only a few times. V usage is TRBV7-2 and J usage is TRBJ2-1; no firm D call. This CDR3 has 14 residues. The V end lost 2 bases, the J end lost 7 bases, and 12 bases lay between the germline ends. Germline V gene data show CDR1 as SGHTA and CDR2 as FQGNSA. The DNA of the CDR3 is TGTGCCAGCAGCTTATGGGCACAAGGGAATGAGCAGTTCTTC. This sequence encodes CASSLWAQGNEQFF.

The J gene is TRBJ1-5, the V gene TRBV11-2; D is unclear. The CDR3 has 13 amino acids. The V and J ends lost 1 base and 7 bases respectively, with 8 bases between them. Germline V gene lookup returns CDR1 SGHAT and CDR2 FQNNGV. CDR3 bases: TGTGCCAGCAGCTTAGCAGAGCGGCAGCCCCAGCATTTT. Its translation: CASSLAERQPQHF.

The gene calls are TRBV7-2 and TRBJ2-7; D gene uncertain. Germline loops: CDR1 SGHTA, CDR2 FQGNSA. Deletions cut 3 bases from V and 3 bases from J, with 12 bases between. The CDR3 loop spans 14 amino acids. CDR3 residues: CASSFRRVGYEQYF. The DNA of the CDR3 is TGTGCCAGCAGCTTTCGTAGGGTGGGCTACGAGCAGTACTTC.

This rearrangement joins TRBV4-3 to TRBJ2-1, with TRBD1 matching over 8 bases. This CDR3 is built from 15 residues. J lost 8 bases, V lost 4 bases, and 10 bases had no gene match. Germline V gene sequence: CDR1 LGHNA, CDR2 YSLEER. CDR3 in amino acids: CASSLWGQVGHEQFF. Written as DNA, the CDR3 is TGCGCCAGCAGCCTGTGGGGACAGGTCGGGCATGAGCAGTTCTTC.

The rearrangement uses TRBV6-6 and TRBJ1-2; TRBD1 might be the D (5 bases). This CDR3 spans 17 amino acids. The V end lost 10 bases, the J end lost 0 bases, and 24 bases lay between the germline ends. The germline V gene encodes CDR1 MNHNY and CDR2 SVGAGI (reference sequence). The CDR3 loop is CATSRSDSRGTNYGYTF. CDR3 bases: TGTGCCACCTCACGCTCTGACAGCCGAGGTACTAACTATGGCTACACCTTC.

The chain links TRBV21-1 to TRBJ2-5; the table's TRBD1 call for D was not verified on the DNA. The J call may not be correct, given that the DNA end is closer to TRBJ2-7. TRBV21-1 is a listed pseudogene. The CDR3 consists of 16 residues. The CDR3 here is CASSGSPGHITYEQYF. The CDR3 DNA sequence: TGTGCCAGCAGCGGCTCCCCGGGACATATTACCTACGAGCAGTACTTC.

J is TRBJ1-5 and V is TRBV28; D gene ambiguous. V dropped 10 bases and J dropped 2 bases, with 12 bases sitting between them. The germline V gene has CDR1 MDHEN and CDR2 SYDVKM. The CDR3 contains 13 residues. DNA for the CDR3: TGTGCCATTCAGTTTAGGGGCAATCAGCCCCAGCATTTT. Amino acids: CAIQFRGNQPQHF. The full variable domain, with the rest looked up from reference TRBV28 and TRBJ1-5, is DVKVTQSSRYLVKRTGEKVFLECVQDMDHENMFWYRQDPGLGLRLIYFSYDVKMKEKGDIPEGYSVSREKKERFSLILESASTNQTSMYLCAIQFRGNQPQHFGDGTRLSIL.

The chain is built from TRBV4-2 and TRBJ1-2; the D is unclear. Germline lookup yields CDR1 LGHNA and CDR2 YNFKEQ. The CDR3 is 15 residues long. V shed 0 bases and J shed 3 bases, with 11 bases lying between them. DNA for the CDR3: TGTGCCAGCAGCCAAGATCAGCAGGACCACTATGGCTACACCTTC. Encoded protein: CASSQDQQDHYGYTF.

This clonotype was detected only a few times. The V call is TRBV27, the J call TRBJ1-2, with D hard to call. The CDR3 has 15 residues. Germline CDR1 reads MNHEY; CDR2 reads SMNVEV (reference sequence). Trimming cost V 0 bases and J 4 bases, with 12 bases left between them. The chain's CDR3 is CASSLSPETTYGYTF. The DNA for the CDR3 is TGTGCCAGCAGTTTATCGCCTGAAACGACCTATGGCTACACCTTC.

CDR3 DNA: TGTGCCAGCGCCCCCTACGGTCTCACTGATCAAGAGACCCAGTACTTC. Translated, it gives CASAPYGLTDQETQYF. This chain joins TRBV28 and TRBJ2-5; no firm D call. V was pared by 8 bases and J by 2 bases, with 21 bases between. CDR1 MDHEN and CDR2 SYDVKM come from the germline V gene. The CDR3 length is 16 residues.

J is TRBJ1-2 and V is TRBV11-2, with a tentative D call TRBD1 (5 bases). V lost 2 bases and J 2 bases, leaving 12 bases between the germline ends. Per the germline V gene, CDR1 is SGHAT and CDR2 is FQNNGV. CDR3 size: 15 residues. The CDR3 DNA is TGTGCCAGCAGCTTATCGGAGGGGATAAACTATGGCTACACCTTC. Amino acids: CASSLSEGINYGYTF.

The chain uses TRBV7-2 and TRBJ2-5; no definite D call. Germline V lookup: CDR1 SGHTA, CDR2 FQGNSA. The CDR3 contains 13 residues. Deletions cut 5 bases from V and 3 bases from J, with 10 bases between. In nucleotides, the CDR3 is TGTGCCAGCAGCCGAAGCCAGGAAGAGACCCAGTACTTC. It is translated as CASSRSQEETQYF.

The J gene is TRBJ2-1, the V gene TRBV28, with D maybe TRBD1 (7 bases). This CDR3 region has 17 residues. Germline V CDR1 and CDR2: MDHEN, SYDVKM. V was cut by 5 bases and J by 6 bases, with 23 bases left in between. CDR3 in DNA: TGTGCCAGCAGTCCGAAGACAGGGACTCTCGAAGGCAATGAGCAGTTCTTC. Translating gives CASSPKTGTLEGNEQFF.

V gene TRBV10-3 combines with J gene TRBJ2-1; TRBD2 matches 13 bases. Germline assignment: CDR1 ENHRY and CDR2 SYGVKD. V was clipped by 6 bases and J by 7 bases; unmatched bases: 9. This CDR3 spans 16 amino acids. CDR3 sequence reads: CAIRATTSGGANEQFF. CDR3 in DNA: TGTGCCATCAGGGCTACAACTAGCGGGGGGGCTAATGAGCAGTTCTTC.

CDR3 DNA sequence: TGCAGCGCCCCGGAGGGGTTCCAGCCCCAGCATTTT. Its translation: CSAPEGFQPQHF. The chain links TRBV20-1 to TRBJ1-5, with D perhaps matching TRBD1 (5 bases). The germline gives CDR1 DFQATT, CDR2 SNEGSKA (reference sequence). The CDR3 length is 12 residues.

The chain recombines TRBV2 with TRBJ2-1, with TRBD2 matching 10 bases. V was pared by 6 bases and J by 7 bases, with 9 bases of the junction left unmatched. CDR3 length: 15 residues. CDR1 SNHLY and CDR2 FYNNEI come from the germline V gene. This chain's CDR3 is CASRRSGGAGNEQFF. The CDR3, as DNA: TGTGCCAGCAGGAGGAGCGGGGGGGCCGGGAATGAGCAGTTCTTC.

This chain links TRBV27 with TRBJ1-1, with D possibly matching TRBD1 (5 bases). The germline CDR1 and CDR2 sequences are MNHEY and SMNVEV (reference sequence). The CDR3 consists of 14 residues. Between the trimmed V and J ends, which lost 4 bases and 5 bases, there was a span of 14 bases. The CDR3 region has the DNA TGTGCCAGCAGTTCCGGAGGGGCGAGGACTGAAGCTTTCTTT. It yields the protein CASSSGGARTEAFF.

This clonotype was recorded a few times. Possible read error: a much larger clone is one base away. In nucleotides, the CDR3 is TGCAGTGCTTCACAGCTCAGTGTTCAAGAGACCCAGTTCTTC. It specifies CSASQLSVQETQFF. The chain has TRBV20-1 and TRBJ2-1; D remains ambiguous. V gave up 5 bases and J gave up 13 bases, with 24 bases separating them. CDR1 and CDR2 from the germline V gene are DFQATT and SNEGSKA (reference sequence). There are 14 residues in the CDR3.

To note about this clonotype: Relative to the germline gene, one junction end is altered; a read error may explain this. The J gene is TRBJ2-7, the V gene TRBV28; 9 nucleotides align to TRBD1. Germline loops: CDR1 MDHEN, CDR2 SYDVKM. The CDR3 covers 16 residues. DNA of the CDR3: TGTGCCAGCCGTTTTTGGACAGGGGAGGGCTCCTACGAGCAGTACTTC. Amino acid sequence: CASRFWTGEGSYEQYF.

This chain joins TRBV2 and TRBJ2-4; weak D call: TRBD2 (6 bases). Matching the DNA end better, TRBJ2-7 makes the J call doubtful. The germline gives CDR1 SNHLY, CDR2 FYNNEI. The CDR3 extends over 12 amino acids. The CDR3 region is CASTGRGSEQYF. CDR3 coding DNA: TGTGCCAGCACGGGGCGGGGCTCCGAGCAGTACTTC.

The V and J genes are TRBV4-3 and TRBJ2-1, with D perhaps matching TRBD2 (5 bases). CDR1 and CDR2 (germline): LGHNA, YSLEER. The germline V and J ends were trimmed by 0 bases and 7 bases, with 10 bases remaining between them. The CDR3 contains 14 residues. CDR3: CASSQDFRGNEQFF. CDR3 nucleotide sequence: TGCGCCAGCAGCCAAGATTTTCGAGGGAATGAGCAGTTCTTC.

This chain connects TRBV7-6 to TRBJ1-2, with 7 bases identical to TRBD1. The germline V gene encodes CDR1 SGHVS and CDR2 FNYEAQ. The trim removed 4 bases at V and 3 bases at J, leaving 5 bases unmatched. The length of the CDR3 is 14 residues. CDR3 loop: CASSSLQGYYGYTF. In DNA form, the CDR3 reads TGTGCCAGCAGCTCTCTACAGGGGTACTATGGCTACACCTTC.

The chain has TRBV3-1 and TRBJ1-5; D remains ambiguous. The CDR3 is 15 amino acids. The germline V gene encodes CDR1 LGHDT and CDR2 YNNKEL (reference sequence). Trimming removed 0 bases from V and 1 base from J, with 7 bases in between. This CDR3 reads CASSQDLRSNQPQHF. CDR3 nucleotides: TGTGCCAGCAGCCAAGATCTTCGGAGCAATCAGCCCCAGCATTTT.

The chain uses TRBV20-1 and TRBJ2-1; 7 nucleotides match TRBD1. CDR3 length: 15 residues. The V gene's germline CDR1 is DFQATT and CDR2 SNEGSKA (reference sequence). Unmatched junction bases numbered 12, after V lost 1 base and J lost 9 bases. The CDR3 spells CSARAVGRGYGEQFF. In nucleotides, the CDR3 is TGCAGTGCTAGAGCGGTTGGCAGGGGGTATGGTGAGCAGTTCTTC.

This chain connects TRBV11-2 to TRBJ2-3, with TRBD2 matching 9 bases. This CDR3 region has 16 residues. CDR1 SGHAT and CDR2 FQNNGV come from the germline V gene. Trimming took 2 bases from V and 5 from J; bases not matched to a gene: 8. The CDR3 spells CASSLIGGGALDTQYF. CDR3 bases: TGTGCCAGCAGCTTAATAGGCGGGGGGGCCTTAGATACGCAGTATTTT.

The CDR3 bases are TGTGCCAGTATCGGGACAGAGGGCGAAAAACTGTTTTTT. Its translation is CASIGTEGEKLFF. The chain is built from TRBV19 and TRBJ1-4; 7 nucleotides line up with TRBD1. This CDR3 has 13 amino acids. Losses at the gene ends were 7 bases for V and 8 bases for J; bases not matched to a gene: 7. CDR1 is LNHDA, CDR2 SQIVND, per germline (reference sequence).

This clonotype was seen more than once but under ten times. The chain employs TRBV29-1 and TRBJ2-5, with no clear D. The CDR3 runs 13 residues. The germline gives CDR1 SQVTM, CDR2 ANQGSEA. V lost 6 bases to trimming and J lost 5 bases, with 16 bases between them. CDR3: CSVRMTGGETQYF. The CDR3 coding sequence is TGCAGCGTCCGAATGACGGGTGGGGAGACCCAGTACTTC.

This clonotype was detected only a few times. The chain joins TRBV6-1 to TRBJ2-7; TRBD1 aligns across 8 bases. The CDR3 has 14 residues. CDR1 MNHNS and CDR2 SASEGT come from the germline V gene. V lost 10 bases, J lost 7 bases, and 15 bases stayed unmatched. CDR3 in amino acids: CAIGDGQGSWEQYF. In nucleotides, the CDR3 is TGTGCCATTGGGGACGGACAGGGTTCGTGGGAGCAGTACTTC.

J is TRBJ1-1 and V is TRBV5-1; possibly TRBD1 for D (6 bases). V lost 0 bases and J lost 5, with 17 bases in between. Per germline, CDR1 SGHRS and CDR2 YFSETQ. The CDR3 extends over 16 amino acids. CDR3 sequence (DNA): TGCGCCAGCAGCTTGGAAGGGTCGGGGGCCGGGACTGAAGCTTTCTTT. It is translated as CASSLEGSGAGTEAFF.